Below are 20 T cell receptor beta chains sequenced from a single sample in a study of blood T cell repertoires in COVID-19. Produced via immunoSEQ multiplex PCR; TCRdb's table is partial and in-frame only. The sample yields about 310,000 clones, over 75% seen once. Source material: peripheral blood. These receptors came from a man in his fifties with active or convalescent COVID-19.

The table lists this clone with a count of one. The chain has TRBV29-1 and TRBJ1-2; D may be TRBD1 (6 bases). Germline V CDR1 and CDR2: SQVTM, ANQGSEA. V was shortened by 7 bases and J by 4 bases, with 13 bases between the two germline ends. This CDR3 is 12 amino acids long. The CDR3 here is CSGETGTYGYTF. The CDR3 DNA reads TGCAGCGGTGAGACAGGAACCTATGGCTACACCTTC. Variable domain in full (rest from reference TRBV29-1 and TRBJ1-2): SAVISQKPSRDICQRGTSLTIQCQVDSQVTMMFWYRQQPGQSLTLIATANQGSEATYESGFVIDKFPISRPNLTFSTLTVSNMSPEDSSIYLCSGETGTYGYTFGSGTRLTVV.

The rearrangement joins TRBV14 to TRBJ1-2; no firm D call. The germline V and J ends were trimmed by 2 bases and 8 bases, with 12 bases remaining between them. Germline-derived CDR1 and CDR2 are SGHDN and FVKESK. The CDR3 is 13 amino acids. CDR3 protein: CASSQQPLEGYTF. CDR3 DNA: TGTGCCAGCAGCCAACAGCCGTTGGAGGGCTACACCTTC.

In DNA form, the CDR3 reads TGTGCCAGCAGCTTCGGGCAGGGGGCTGAAGCTTTCTTT. Translated, it gives CASSFGQGAEAFF. The V gene is TRBV7-9, the J gene TRBJ1-1; 7 positions agree with TRBD1. CDR1 is SEHNR and CDR2 is FQNEAQ in the germline V gene (reference sequence). With V trimmed by 3 bases and J by 6 bases, 4 bases remained unmatched. This CDR3 comprises 13 residues.

This chain joins TRBV7-2 and TRBJ1-1, with D possibly being TRBD1 (5 bases). The length of the CDR3 is 14 residues. Trimming stripped 1 base from V and 3 bases from J, with 9 bases between. CDR1 is SGHTA, CDR2 FQGNSA, per germline. The CDR3 DNA follows: TGTGCCAGCAGCTTAGAAGGACAATACACTGAAGCTTTCTTT. This codes for CASSLEGQYTEAFF.

The rearrangement links TRBV28 to TRBJ1-1; 7 bases agree with TRBD1. V lost 7 bases, J lost 4 bases, and 6 bases stayed unmatched. The CDR3 consists of 13 residues. The germline gives CDR1 MDHEN, CDR2 SYDVKM. The CDR3 protein is CASISGQATEAFF. DNA for the CDR3: TGTGCCAGCATCTCCGGACAGGCCACTGAAGCTTTCTTT.

The chain couples TRBV3-1 (or the pseudogene TRBV3-2) to TRBJ1-2; the match to TRBD1 covers 8 bases. Germline values: CDR1 LGHDT, CDR2 YNNKEL (reference sequence). The CDR3 runs 13 residues. Trimming took 2 bases from V and 8 from J; bases not matched to a gene: 4. The CDR3 DNA follows: TGTGCCAGCAGCCAACTCGGACAGGGAGGCTACACCTTC. Encoded protein: CASSQLGQGGYTF.

J is TRBJ2-7 and V is TRBV28, with a possible D match to TRBD1 (5 bases). Germline CDR1 is MDHEN and CDR2 is SYDVKM. The CDR3 sequence is 14 residues long. Trimming took 7 bases from V and 0 from J, leaving 13 bases between them. CDR3 in DNA: TGTGCCAGCAAAGGACAACCCAGCTCCTACGAGCAGTACTTC. Translation: CASKGQPSSYEQYF.

The chain links TRBV6-1 to TRBJ1-4; possible D gene TRBD1, 6 bases. The V gene's germline CDR1 is MNHNS and CDR2 SASEGT. Trimming stripped 2 bases from V and 7 bases from J, with 14 bases between. The CDR3 extends over 15 amino acids. The chain's CDR3 is CASSERGGAGEKLFF. The CDR3 region has the DNA TGTGCCAGCAGTGAAAGAGGGGGGGCAGGTGAAAAACTGTTTTTT.

The chain uses TRBV28 and TRBJ2-3; 8 bases are a match to TRBD1. The V gene end was trimmed by 7 bases and the J gene end by 3 bases; junction bases not matched to a gene: 6. Per germline, CDR1 MDHEN and CDR2 SYDVKM. The CDR3 has 14 amino acids. The CDR3 here is CASTTRQGTDTQYF. As DNA, the CDR3 is TGTGCCAGCACCACCCGACAGGGGACAGATACGCAGTATTTT.

The chain carries TRBV11-2 and TRBJ2-1; 8 nucleotides match TRBD1. This CDR3 is 15 amino acids long. V was pared by 5 bases and J by 3 bases, with 6 bases of the junction left unmatched. The germline V gene encodes CDR1 SGHAT and CDR2 FQNNGV. The CDR3 nucleotides are TGTGCCAGCAGCGAAGGACAGGGTTACTACAATGAGCAGTTCTTC. Protein sequence: CASSEGQGYYNEQFF.

This chain links TRBV27 with TRBJ2-1, with 8 bases aligning to TRBD2. The V gene's germline CDR1 is MNHEY and CDR2 SMNVEV (reference sequence). J gave up 4 bases and V 5 bases, and 10 bases lay outside the gene matches. The CDR3 has 16 amino acids. CDR3 DNA: TGTGCCAGCAGTCGGGAATGGGGCGGGAGGTACAATGAGCAGTTCTTC. Translating it yields CASSREWGGRYNEQFF.

The chain joins TRBV11-2 to TRBJ1-1; no firm D call. This CDR3 is 14 amino acids long. Germline assignment: CDR1 SGHAT and CDR2 FQNNGV. V lost 3 bases to trimming and J lost 3 bases, with 11 bases between them. CDR3 protein: CASSFRRVDTEAFF. CDR3 sequence (DNA): TGTGCCAGCAGCTTTAGAAGAGTGGACACTGAAGCTTTCTTT.

The V and J genes are TRBV30 and TRBJ1-2; no clear D gene. CDR3 length: 12 residues. The V end lost 4 bases, the J end lost 2 bases, and 8 bases lay between the germline ends. Germline assignment: CDR1 GTSNPN and CDR2 SVGIG (reference sequence). CDR3 nucleotides: TGTGCCTGGACAGCGGCCAACTATGGCTACACCTTC. Protein product: CAWTAANYGYTF.

The chain recombines TRBV6-5 with TRBJ2-2; 8 nucleotides agree with TRBD1. With 7 bases clipped from V and 4 bases from J, the junction kept 5 bases outside the gene matches. CDR3 size: 14 residues. Looked up from germline, CDR1 is MNHEY and CDR2 is SVGAGI. CDR3 DNA: TGTGCCAGCAAGCTCGACAGGGGCACCGGGGAGCTGTTTTTT. Its translation: CASKLDRGTGELFF.

The V call is TRBV6-1, the J call TRBJ2-3; 7 positions agree with TRBD2. CDR1 and CDR2 (germline): MNHNS, SASEGT. V was pared by 2 bases and J by 3 bases, with 5 bases of the junction left unmatched. CDR3 length: 15 amino acids. The CDR3 reads CASSEQVGGTDTQYF. As DNA, the CDR3 is TGTGCCAGCAGTGAACAGGTGGGGGGGACAGATACGCAGTATTTT.

This clone was seen once. V is TRBV5-4 and J is TRBJ1-4, with 7 bases fitting TRBD1. The length of the CDR3 is 14 residues. CDR1 is SGHNT, CDR2 YYREEE, per germline (reference sequence). The junction had 4 bases not matched to a gene; V was cut back by 5 bases and J by 3 bases. The CDR3 bases are TGTGCCAGCAGGCTACAGGGGTCTAATGAAAAACTGTTTTTT. The encoded protein is CASRLQGSNEKLFF.

The V gene is TRBV28, the J gene TRBJ2-7; 10 bases line up with TRBD2. The junction had 4 bases not matched to a gene; V was cut back by 5 bases and J by 3 bases. Germline lookup yields CDR1 MDHEN and CDR2 SYDVKM. The CDR3 consists of 14 residues. The CDR3 DNA is TGTGCCAGCAGTCAGGGACTAGCGAGCTACGAGCAGTACTTC. This codes for CASSQGLASYEQYF.

This clone occurred a few times. The rearrangement uses TRBV19 and TRBJ2-7, with TRBD2 matching over 7 bases. The trim removed 5 bases at V and 1 base at J, leaving 11 bases unmatched. This CDR3 contains 16 residues. Germline V gives CDR1 LNHDA, CDR2 SQIVND (reference sequence). CDR3 DNA: TGTGCCAGTAGTCCCCCGGGGGGTAAAACATCCTACGAGCAGTACTTC. Its translation: CASSPPGGKTSYEQYF.

The V gene is TRBV19, the J gene TRBJ1-5; no clear D gene. The V and J ends lost 5 bases and 0 bases respectively, with 8 bases between them. Germline assignment: CDR1 LNHDA and CDR2 SQIVND (reference sequence). This CDR3 is built from 14 residues. DNA of the CDR3: TGTGCCAGTAGTCCCAGGAATAGCAATCAGCCCCAGCATTTT. It encodes CASSPRNSNQPQHF.

The chain couples TRBV5-1 to TRBJ2-1; 9 positions agree with TRBD2. CDR1 is SGHRS and CDR2 is YFSETQ in the germline V gene. The CDR3 spans 13 residues. V trimming: 6 bases; J trimming: 12 bases; junction bases outside the gene matches: 10. The CDR3 DNA follows: TGCGCCAGCACCTCGACTAGCGGTCGGGGGCAGTTCTTC. Protein: CASTSTSGRGQFF.